These T cell receptor beta chains were read from a single sample in a study of T cell changes during pregnancy in multiple sclerosis. Produced via immunoSEQ multiplex PCR; TCRdb's table is partial and in-frame only. This table has just over 65,000 clones, 91% appearing once. The sample in question was peripheral blood, obtained in the second trimester of pregnancy. The receptors shown here come from a female donor with multiple sclerosis, enrolled in a pregnancy study. Both conserved end residues are part of each CDR3. A D gene is named only where the DNA matches it firmly. Expanded clones are given a class, and other clones once, few, many or no size at all.

CDR3 protein | CDR3 DNA | V gene | D gene | J gene | clone size | CDR3 length
CASSSPDRGGQPQHF | TGTGCCAGCAGCTCCCCGGACAGGGGAGGGCAGCCCCAGCATTTT | TRBV7-2 | TRBD1 | TRBJ1-5 | - | 15
CASSFRSEKLFF | TGTGCCAGCAGCTTTCGGAGTGAAAAACTGTTTTTT | TRBV5-5 | - | TRBJ1-4 | - | 12
CASSLDDSLNTEAFF | TGTGCCAGCAGCTTGGATGACAGCCTGAACACTGAAGCTTTCTTT | TRBV5-6 | - | TRBJ1-1 | - | 15
CASSLGGGNWKPQHF | TGTGCCAGCAGCTTAGGGGGGGGGAATTGGAAGCCCCAGCATTTT | TRBV7-6 | - | TRBJ1-5 | - | 15
CAWSPSGERGEAFF | TGTGCCTGGAGCCCATCTGGGGAGCGCGGTGAAGCTTTCTTT | TRBV30 | - | TRBJ1-1 | - | 14
CASSARDRAGEQYF | TGTGCCAGCAGCGCCCGGGACAGGGCGGGGGAGCAGTACTTC | TRBV5-4 | TRBD1 | TRBJ2-7 | - | 14
CASSLGAGNLGYGYTF | TGTGCCAGCAGCTTGGGGGCAGGGAATCTGGGCTATGGCTACACCTTC | TRBV13 | - | TRBJ1-2 | - | 16
CASSLGSRTGSFGEQYF | TGTGCCAGCAGCTTGGGTTCCCGGACAGGGTCTTTTGGCGAGCAGTACTTC | TRBV11-3 | TRBD1 | TRBJ2-7 | - | 17
CASSSGTGANTGELFF | TGTGCCAGCAGCTCCGGGACAGGGGCGAACACCGGGGAGCTGTTTTTT | TRBV13 | TRBD1 | TRBJ2-2 | - | 16
CASSRDREYEQYF | TGTGCCAGCAGCCGGGACAGGGAGTACGAGCAGTACTTC | TRBV7-3 | TRBD1 | TRBJ2-7 | - | 13
CSVGGRGAYEQYF | TGCAGCGTTGGTGGCAGGGGAGCCTACGAGCAGTACTTC | TRBV29-1 | - | TRBJ2-7 | - | 13
CASSLAGNTEAFF | TGTGCCAGCAGTTTGGCGGGGAACACTGAAGCTTTCTTT | TRBV27 | - | TRBJ1-1 | - | 13
CASSHDLAAEAFF | TGCGCCAGCAGCCATGACTTGGCAGCTGAAGCTTTCTTT | TRBV4-3 | - | TRBJ1-1 | - | 13
CASSQETANQPQHF | TGCGCCAGCAGCCAGGAGACAGCTAATCAGCCCCAGCATTTT | TRBV4-1 | - | TRBJ1-5 | once | 14
CASSVLPSGNTIYF | TGTGCCAGCAGCGTCCTACCCTCTGGAAACACCATATATTTT | TRBV9 | - | TRBJ1-3 | - | 14
CASSANDRVFGYTF | TGTGCCAGCAGCGCGAACGACAGGGTGTTCGGCTACACCTTC | TRBV9 | TRBD1 | TRBJ1-2 | - | 14
CASSPGLEETQYF | TGTGCCAGCTCACCTGGACTAGAAGAGACCCAGTACTTC | TRBV18 | TRBD2 | TRBJ2-5 | - | 13
CAWSPVNTGELFF | TGTGCCTGGAGTCCAGTAAACACCGGGGAGCTGTTTTTT | TRBV30 | - | TRBJ2-2 | - | 13
CASSDPRTATNEKLFF | TGTGCCAGCAGTGACCCAAGGACAGCAACTAATGAAAAACTGTTTTTT | TRBV25-1 | - | TRBJ1-4 | once | 16
CASSLTSGGGTDTQYF | TGTGCCAGCAGCCTAACTAGCGGGGGGGGCACAGATACGCAGTATTTT | TRBV25-1 | TRBD2 | TRBJ2-3 | - | 16
CSVGLSSYEQYF | TGCAGCGTGGGACTTTCTTCCTACGAGCAGTACTTC | TRBV29-1 | - | TRBJ2-7 | - | 12
CASSFRQSPEQYF | TGTGCCAGTAGTTTCCGACAGAGCCCCGAGCAGTACTTC | TRBV19 | - | TRBJ2-7 | - | 13
CASSLGTSSDTQYF | TGTGCCAGCAGCTTGGGGACTAGCTCGGATACGCAGTATTTT | TRBV11-3 | TRBD2 | TRBJ2-3 | - | 14
CAIGDRTGGTEAFF | TGTGCCATCGGAGATCGAACAGGGGGCACTGAAGCTTTCTTT | TRBV10-3 | TRBD1 | TRBJ1-1 | - | 14
CASSPGRGTEAFF | TGCGCCAGCAGCCCCGGAAGAGGCACTGAAGCTTTCTTT | TRBV4-3 | - | TRBJ1-1 | few | 13
CASSFSRTGVVMEPQHF | TGTGCCAGCAGCTTTAGCCGGACAGGGGTCGTTATGGAGCCCCAGCATTTT | TRBV7-9 | TRBD1 | TRBJ1-5 | once | 17
CASSYSQGQRQPQHF | TGTGCCAGCAGTTACTCGCAGGGGCAGAGACAGCCCCAGCATTTT | TRBV6-6 | - | TRBJ1-5 | - | 15
CASSLNRDRNTEAFF | TGTGCCAGCAGCTTGAACAGGGATAGAAACACTGAAGCTTTCTTT | TRBV5-4 | - | TRBJ1-1 | few | 15
CATGQGVGQPQHF | TGCGCCACCGGACAGGGGGTAGGTCAGCCCCAGCATTTT | TRBV4-3 | TRBD1 | TRBJ1-5 | - | 13
CASSLAGSSYNEQFF | TGTGCCAGCAGCTTAGCGGGCAGCTCCTACAATGAGCAGTTCTTC | TRBV7-9 | - | TRBJ2-1 | - | 15
CASSFGHGKNTEAFF | TGTGCCAGCAGTTTTGGACACGGCAAGAACACTGAAGCTTTCTTT | TRBV28 | - | TRBJ1-1 | once | 15
CASSGGGKNQPQHF | TGTGCCAGCAGCGGGGGGGGGAAGAATCAGCCCCAGCATTTT | TRBV7-9 | - | TRBJ1-5 | - | 14
CASSEVRVTEQYF | TGTGCCAGCAGTGAAGTCAGGGTAACCGAGCAGTACTTC | TRBV25-1 | - | TRBJ2-7 | once | 13
CASSFYSGIGNTIYF | TGTGCCAGCAGCTTCTATTCGGGGATTGGAAACACCATATATTTT | TRBV5-6 | - | TRBJ1-3 | once | 15
CASSVQPWDTEAFF | TGTGCCAGCAGCGTACAGCCTTGGGACACTGAAGCTTTCTTT | TRBV7-2 | - | TRBJ1-1 | - | 14
CASSAGLYEQFF | TGTGCCAGCAGCGCGGGGTTATATGAGCAGTTCTTC | TRBV9 | - | TRBJ2-1 | - | 12
CASSLDTNTEAFF | TGCGCCAGCAGCCTGGACACGAACACTGAAGCTTTCTTT | TRBV5-1 | - | TRBJ1-1 | - | 13
CASSTTGSGEQYF | TGTGCCAGCAGCACAACAGGGTCGGGCGAGCAGTACTTC | TRBV7-2 | - | TRBJ2-7 | - | 13
CASGTLLIAGGAGELFF | TGTGCCAGCGGCACCCTACTCATAGCGGGGGGCGCCGGGGAGCTGTTTTTT | TRBV5-6 | TRBD2 | TRBJ2-2 | - | 17
CASSATGTLNYGYTF | TGTGCCAGCAGCGCCACCGGGACACTTAACTATGGCTACACCTTC | TRBV7-2 | - | TRBJ1-2 | - | 15
CASSRQGPDNSPLHF | TGTGCCAGCAGCAGACAGGGGCCAGATAATTCACCCCTCCACTTT | TRBV7-3 | TRBD1 | TRBJ1-6 | - | 15
CASSARQGGLTGELFF | TGTGCCAGCAGCGCAAGACAGGGAGGTTTGACCGGGGAGCTGTTTTTT | TRBV9 | - | TRBJ2-2 | - | 16
CASSTTVTVRPQHF | TGTGCCAGTAGTACAACCGTGACAGTTCGGCCCCAGCATTTT | TRBV19 | - | TRBJ1-5 | once | 14
CATSRSTGWNTEAFF | TGTGCCACCAGCAGATCAACGGGGTGGAACACTGAAGCTTTCTTT | TRBV15 | - | TRBJ1-1 | - | 15
CASSRPSGGNEKLFF | TGTGCCAGCAGCCGTCCCTCAGGGGGAAATGAAAAACTGTTTTTT | TRBV5-4 | TRBD1 | TRBJ1-4 | - | 15
CASSLAGGTQETQYF | TGTGCCAGCAGCTTAGCGGGGGGGACCCAAGAGACCCAGTACTTC | TRBV7-2 | TRBD2 | TRBJ2-5 | - | 15
CASSQGDSSYNSPLHF | TGCGCCAGCAGCCAAGGGGACAGCTCTTATAATTCACCCCTCCACTTT | TRBV5-1 | TRBD1 | TRBJ1-6 | - | 16
CASSDPGTDSTEAFF | TGTGCCAGCAGTGACCCCGGGACAGACTCCACTGAAGCTTTCTTT | TRBV25-1 | TRBD1 | TRBJ1-1 | few | 15
CASSSTRRYEQYF | TGTGCCAGCAGTTCCACCAGGAGGTACGAGCAGTACTTC | TRBV6-5 | - | TRBJ2-7 | - | 13